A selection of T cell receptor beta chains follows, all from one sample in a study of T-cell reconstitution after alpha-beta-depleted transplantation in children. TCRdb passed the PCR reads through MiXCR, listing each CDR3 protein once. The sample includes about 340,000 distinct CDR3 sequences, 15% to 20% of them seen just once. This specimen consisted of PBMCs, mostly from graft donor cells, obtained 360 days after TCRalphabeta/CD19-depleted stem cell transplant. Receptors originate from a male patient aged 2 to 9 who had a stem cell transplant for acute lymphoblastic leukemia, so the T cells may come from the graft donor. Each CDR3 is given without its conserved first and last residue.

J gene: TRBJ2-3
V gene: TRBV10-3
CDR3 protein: AIEKREGDTQY

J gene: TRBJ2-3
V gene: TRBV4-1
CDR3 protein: ASGQAGVWGRLTDTQY

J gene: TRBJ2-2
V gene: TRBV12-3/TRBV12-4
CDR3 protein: ASTISRVRAGELF

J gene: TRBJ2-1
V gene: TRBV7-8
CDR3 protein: ASNRLAGRRYEQF

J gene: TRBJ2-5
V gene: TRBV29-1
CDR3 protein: SVEAGNHLEKETQY

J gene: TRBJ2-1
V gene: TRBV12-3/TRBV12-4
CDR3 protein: ASSFLTSGLNEQF

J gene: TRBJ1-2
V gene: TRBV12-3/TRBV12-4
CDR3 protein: ASSSGGGEGYT

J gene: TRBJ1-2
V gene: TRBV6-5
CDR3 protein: ASSYSGPGLGVLYGYT

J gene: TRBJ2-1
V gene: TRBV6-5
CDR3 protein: ASSSLEGDEQF

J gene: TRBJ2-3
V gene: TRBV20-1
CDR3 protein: SATVAGGRSTDTQY

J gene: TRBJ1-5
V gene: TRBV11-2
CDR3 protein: ASSSGSTIQPQH

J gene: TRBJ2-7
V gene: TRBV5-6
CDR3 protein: ASSPRYGQTSRGEQY

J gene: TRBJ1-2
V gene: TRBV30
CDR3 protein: AWLDRLGGGYT

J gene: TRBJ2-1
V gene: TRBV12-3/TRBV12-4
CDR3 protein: ASYEGGYNEQF

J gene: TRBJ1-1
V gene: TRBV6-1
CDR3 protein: ASSIYRKTGGEAF

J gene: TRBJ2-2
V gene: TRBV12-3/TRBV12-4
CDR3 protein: ASIPQNTGELF

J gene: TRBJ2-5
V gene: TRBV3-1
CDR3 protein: ASSQPGLAGGPMWVGTQY

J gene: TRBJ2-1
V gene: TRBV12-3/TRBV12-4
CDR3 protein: ASSPTGHLYNEQF

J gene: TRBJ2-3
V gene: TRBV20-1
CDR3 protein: SATTSGTADTQY

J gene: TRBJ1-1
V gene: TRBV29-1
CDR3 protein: SVTSGEAEAF

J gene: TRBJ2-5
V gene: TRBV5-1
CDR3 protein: ASSLSFLAGTETQY

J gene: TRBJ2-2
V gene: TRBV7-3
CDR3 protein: ASSLTVDGGLTGELF